Given below is one T cell receptor (beta chain) in context. No antigen is known for it. The record originates from a study of Ad26.COV2.S vaccination and SARS-CoV-2 variants. Sequencing used immunoSEQ multiplex PCR; TCRdb keeps in-frame clones, though not all of them. Of 440,000 or so clones listed, 89% are singletons. The treatment denotes: some 20 received Ad26.COV2.S at low or high dose, single or two shots; about 5 received placebo; per-sample allocation not given. All samples were drawn on day 63, counting from the first vaccine or placebo injection. General observations from the study: From the TCR breadth and depth analyses, total T cell responses may have been underestimated. Comparability of non-spike TCR breadth was observed across vaccine and placebo recipients.

This specimen was peripheral blood, taken in a trial of Ad26.COV2.S vaccine versus placebo. This clonotype was obtained from a person between 18 and 65 years old who received the Ad26.COV2.S COVID-19 vaccine or a placebo.

CDR3 in DNA: TGTGCCAGTACGGAGGGAGCGCGCAGTCCCTATGGCTACACCTTC. Translated, it gives CASTEGARSPYGYTF. This sequence joins TRBV19 and TRBJ1-2; D is unresolved. The CDR3 is made up of 15 amino acids. Germline V CDR1 and CDR2: LNHDA, SQIVND (reference sequence). With 7 bases removed from V and 4 bases from J, the gap between germline ends came to 19 bases.